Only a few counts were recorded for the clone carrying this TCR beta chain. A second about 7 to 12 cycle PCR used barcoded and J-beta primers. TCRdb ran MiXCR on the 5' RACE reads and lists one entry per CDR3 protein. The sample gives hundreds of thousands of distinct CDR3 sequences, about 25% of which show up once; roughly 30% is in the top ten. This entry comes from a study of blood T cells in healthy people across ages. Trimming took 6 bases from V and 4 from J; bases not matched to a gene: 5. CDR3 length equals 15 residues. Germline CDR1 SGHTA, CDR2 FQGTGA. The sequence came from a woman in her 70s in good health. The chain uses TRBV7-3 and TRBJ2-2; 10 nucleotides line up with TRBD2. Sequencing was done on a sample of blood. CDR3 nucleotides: TGTGCCAGCAGGTCCACTAGCGGGACCACCGGGGAGCTGTTTTTT. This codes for CASRSTSGTTGELFF.